The 14 T cell receptor beta chains reported below all come from one sample, sequenced in a study of prognosis after radiotherapy for stage I lung cancer. Template was genomic DNA; TCR beta CDR3 amplified in two multiplex PCR rounds. The first round of PCR was done with primers that matched each TRBV and TRBJ gene. From the multiplex PCR reads, TCRdb called clonotypes with MiXCR, one entry per CDR3 protein. The table lists roughly 30,000 distinct CDR3 sequences, 42% of them singletons. The sequencing used PBMCs, collected before or after stereotactic body radiation therapy (not recorded which). The receptor source for this set is a donor over 45 with non-small cell lung cancer.

This clonotype was found many times. This chain links TRBV2 with TRBJ2-4; 11 positions match TRBD2. The germline V gene has CDR1 SNHLY and CDR2 FYNNEI. This CDR3 contains 13 residues. V was clipped by 6 bases and J by 7 bases; unmatched bases: 2. The CDR3 reads CASRLAGENIQYF. CDR3 DNA: TGTGCCAGCAGACTAGCGGGAGAGAACATTCAGTACTTC.

This clonotype counts as medium-sized. V usage is TRBV24-1 and J usage is TRBJ1-2, with D possibly matching TRBD1 (5 bases). CDR1 KGHDR and CDR2 SFDVKD come from the germline V gene. The V end was cut by 3 bases, the J end by 2 bases, with 12 bases between. This CDR3 has 15 residues. The CDR3 sequence: CATSDGPRQNYGYTF. CDR3 DNA sequence: TGTGCCACCAGTGATGGACCGAGACAGAACTATGGCTACACCTTC.

This clonotype was detected many times. The rearrangement joins TRBV5-4 to TRBJ1-2, with no clear D. CDR1 SGHNT and CDR2 YYREEE come from the germline V gene (reference sequence). CDR3 size: 12 residues. Trimming shortened V by 9 bases and J by 0 bases, and 9 bases separated the two germline ends. This CDR3 reads CATGGTNYGYTF. The CDR3 nucleotides read TGTGCCACCGGTGGTACTAACTATGGCTACACCTTC. The complete variable domain, with remaining parts taken from reference TRBV5-4 and TRBJ1-2, reads ETGVTQSPTHLIKTRGQQVTLRCSSQSGHNTVSWYQQALGQGPQFIFQYYREEENGRGNFPPRFSGLQFPNYSSELNVNALELDDSALYLCATGGTNYGYTFGSGTRLTVV.

Worth noting for this clonotype: A read error likely explains this, since a far larger clone differs by one base. The V gene is TRBV6-5, the J gene TRBJ2-7, with D possibly being TRBD1 or TRBD2 (5 bases each). CDR3 length: 15 amino acids. Germline-derived CDR1 and CDR2 are MNHEY and SVGAGI. The CDR3 sequence is CSSNLGSVRGDEQYF. The CDR3 DNA reads TGTTCCAGCAATTTGGGATCAGTGAGGGGAGACGAGCAGTACTTC.

This clonotype was counted at least ten times. The chain has TRBV6-1 and TRBJ2-7; D is possibly TRBD1 (5 bases). Germline CDR1 and CDR2: MNHNS and SASEGT. The CDR3 is made up of 14 amino acids. The V gene lost 7 bases and the J gene lost 0 bases, with 13 bases spanning the gap. In DNA form, the CDR3 reads TGTGCCAGCATCGACAGCCTCTACTCCTACGAGCAGTACTTC. Translating gives CASIDSLYSYEQYF.

This clonotype was found many times. The chain joins TRBV12-3 or TRBV12-4 to TRBJ1-1; TRBD1 aligns across 8 bases. The CDR3 length is 14 residues. With V trimmed by 5 bases and J by 1 base, 3 bases remained unmatched. The CDR3 loop reads CASSPGTGNTEAFF. The CDR3 DNA reads TGTGCCAGCAGTCCCGGGACAGGGAACACTGAAGCTTTCTTT.

The chain joins TRBV2 to TRBJ2-2, with a possible D match to TRBD1 (5 bases). This CDR3 has 15 amino acids. Per the germline V gene, CDR1 is SNHLY and CDR2 is FYNNEI. V lost 6 bases, J lost 10 bases, and 21 bases lay in between. CDR3 residues: CASSDQGQPIVELFF. The CDR3 region has the DNA TGTGCCAGCAGCGACCAGGGCCAACCCATCGTGGAGCTGTTTTTT.

Ten or more counts support this clonotype. J is TRBJ2-1 and V is TRBV14; TRBD1 matches at 10 bases. With V trimmed by 8 bases and J by 6 bases, 13 bases remained unmatched. CDR3 size: 16 residues. The germline CDR1 and CDR2 sequences are SGHDN and FVKESK. This chain's CDR3 is CASGTGVANPTNEQFF. DNA for the CDR3: TGTGCCAGCGGGACAGGGGTTGCCAATCCGACCAATGAGCAGTTCTTC.

The CDR3 bases are TGTGCCAGCAGTCGCACGGATGGGTATGAGCAGTTCTTC. Protein: CASSRTDGYEQFF. The chain is built from TRBV6-1 and TRBJ2-1; D unclear. CDR1 is MNHNS and CDR2 is SASEGT in the germline V gene. The CDR3 is 13 residues long. The V gene lost 5 bases and the J gene lost 8 bases, with 13 bases spanning the gap.

This clonotype has only one observation. V and J are TRBV5-1 and TRBJ1-6; the D gene is possibly TRBD1 (6 bases). Trimming took off 2 bases at V and 8 bases at J, with 11 bases between the two ends. The CDR3 covers 14 residues. CDR1 and CDR2 (germline): SGHRS, YFSETQ. CDR3 bases: TGCGCCAGCAGCTTTTCAGGGGATGATTCACCCCTCCACTTT. This encodes CASSFSGDDSPLHF.

This clonotype was seen many times. The chain employs TRBV24-1 and TRBJ2-1, with no clear D. Germline CDR1 KGHDR, CDR2 SFDVKD. The CDR3 runs to 16 residues. V was shortened by 2 bases and J by 0 bases, with 10 bases between the two germline ends. CDR3 sequence: CATSDSLPDSYNEQFF. The CDR3 bases are TGTGCCACCAGTGATTCCCTGCCTGACTCCTACAATGAGCAGTTCTTC.

There are many counts of this clonotype. This chain links TRBV5-1 with TRBJ2-1, with TRBD2 matching over 7 bases. Germline-derived CDR1 and CDR2 are SGHRS and YFSETQ. V shed 0 bases and J 2 bases; nucleotides not matched to a gene: 5. This CDR3 has 16 amino acids. CDR3 protein: CASSLVAGDPYNEQFF. DNA for the CDR3: TGCGCCAGCAGCTTGGTCGCGGGGGACCCCTACAATGAGCAGTTCTTC.

On this clonotype itself: This sequence is one base from a far larger clone and is likely a read error. The chain recombines TRBV6-9 with TRBJ2-7; D remains ambiguous. Germline CDR1 and CDR2: MNHGY and SVAAGI. The CDR3 has 12 residues. CDR3 protein: CASRYYSYEQYF. CDR3 bases: TGTGCCAGCAGATATTACTCCTACGAGCAGTACTTC.

This clonotype has ten or more counts. The chain joins TRBV19 to TRBJ2-1; D is perhaps TRBD2 (7 bases). From germline, CDR1 is LNHDA and CDR2 SQIVND (reference sequence). The CDR3 runs to 16 residues. Trimming took off 0 bases at V and 5 bases at J, with 14 bases between the two ends. The chain's CDR3 is CASSIDRGATNNEQFF. DNA of the CDR3: TGTGCCAGTAGTATAGACCGGGGGGCTACGAACAATGAGCAGTTCTTC.